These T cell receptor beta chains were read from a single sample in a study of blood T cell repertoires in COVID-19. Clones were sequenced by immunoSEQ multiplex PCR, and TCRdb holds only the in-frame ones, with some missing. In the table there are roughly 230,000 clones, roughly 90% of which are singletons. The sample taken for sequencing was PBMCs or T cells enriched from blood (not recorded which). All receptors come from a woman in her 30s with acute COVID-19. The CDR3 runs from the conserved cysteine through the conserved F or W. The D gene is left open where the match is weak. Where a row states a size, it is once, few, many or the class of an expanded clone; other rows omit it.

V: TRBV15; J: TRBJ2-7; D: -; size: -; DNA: TGTGCCACCAGCAGAGAGCGTGAATACGAGCAGTACTTC; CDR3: CATSREREYEQYF
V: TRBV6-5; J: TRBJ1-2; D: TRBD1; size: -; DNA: TGTGCCAGCAGCCGTGGACAGGGGGAAGGCTACACCTTC; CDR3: CASSRGQGEGYTF
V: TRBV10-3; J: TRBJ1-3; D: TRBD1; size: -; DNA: TGTGCCATCAGTCAACAAAGGACAGGCGGAAACACCATATATTTT; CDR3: CAISQQRTGGNTIYF
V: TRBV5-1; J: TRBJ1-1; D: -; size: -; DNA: TGCGCCAGCAGCGTTATGGACTTCGTGAACACTGAAGCTTTCTTT; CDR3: CASSVMDFVNTEAFF
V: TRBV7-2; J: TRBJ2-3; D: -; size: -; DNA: TGTGCCAGCAGCTTAGGACAGAGAACAGATACGCAGTATTTT; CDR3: CASSLGQRTDTQYF
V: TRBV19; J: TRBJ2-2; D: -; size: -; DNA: TGTGCCAGTAGTATGGTTCAGGGGCTCACCGGGGAGCTGTTTTTT; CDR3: CASSMVQGLTGELFF
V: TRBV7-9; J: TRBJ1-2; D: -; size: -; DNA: TGTGCCAGCAGCTCTATCGACTATGGCTACACCTTC; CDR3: CASSSIDYGYTF
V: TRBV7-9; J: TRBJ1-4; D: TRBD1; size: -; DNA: TGTGCCAGCAGCTTAGCTACCGGGACAGGGGCCCAGAATGAAAAACTGTTTTTT; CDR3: CASSLATGTGAQNEKLFF
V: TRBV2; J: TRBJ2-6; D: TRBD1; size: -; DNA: TGTGCCAGCAGCGGCTACACAGGGGCTGGGGCCAACGTCCTGACTTTC; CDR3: CASSGYTGAGANVLTF
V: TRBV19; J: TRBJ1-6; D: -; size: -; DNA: TGTGCCAGTTCTCTCCTAGGTAATTCACCCCTCCACTTT; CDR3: CASSLLGNSPLHF
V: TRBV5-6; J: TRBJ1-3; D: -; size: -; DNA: TGTGCCAGCAGCTACTCCGGGACACCTTTTGGAAACACCATATATTTT; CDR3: CASSYSGTPFGNTIYF
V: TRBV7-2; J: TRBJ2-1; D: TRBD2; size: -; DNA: TGTGCCAGCAGCTTTCCTGGGACTAGCCAAGAGCAGTTCTTC; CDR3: CASSFPGTSQEQFF
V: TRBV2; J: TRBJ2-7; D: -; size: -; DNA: TGTGCCAGCAGTGAAGCGCTAGGCCTTATCCCCGCTACTACCCGGCTCGAGCAGTACTTC; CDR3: CASSEALGLIPATTRLEQYF
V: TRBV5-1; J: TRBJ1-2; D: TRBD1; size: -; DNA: TGCGCCAGCAGCTCGACAGGGGCTAACTATGGCTACACCTTC; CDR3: CASSSTGANYGYTF
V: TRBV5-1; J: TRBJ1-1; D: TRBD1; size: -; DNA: TGCGCCAGCAGCTTGGACACAGGGGGCGACACTGAAGCTTTCTTT; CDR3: CASSLDTGGDTEAFF
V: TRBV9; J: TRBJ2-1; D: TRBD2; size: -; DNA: TGTGCCAGCAGCGTAGATCTCTGGCTAGCGGGGGGGTACAATGAGCAGTTCTTC; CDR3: CASSVDLWLAGGYNEQFF
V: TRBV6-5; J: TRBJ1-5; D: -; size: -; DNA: TGTGCCAGCAGTAAGGGGAGGGTGGGACAGCCCCAGCATTTT; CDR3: CASSKGRVGQPQHF
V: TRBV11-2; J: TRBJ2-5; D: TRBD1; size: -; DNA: TGTGCCAGCAGCTTAGGACAGGGGTTACTAGAGACCCAGTACTTC; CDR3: CASSLGQGLLETQYF
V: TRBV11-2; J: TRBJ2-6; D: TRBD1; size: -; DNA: TGTGCCAGCAGCCCGACAGGGAGAATCTCTGGGGCCAACGTCCTGACTTTC; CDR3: CASSPTGRISGANVLTF
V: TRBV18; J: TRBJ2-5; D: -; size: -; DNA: TGTGCCAGCTCACCTGAGTGGGAGACCCAGTACTTC; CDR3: CASSPEWETQYF
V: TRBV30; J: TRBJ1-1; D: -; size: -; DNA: TGTGCCTGGAGTATGAGAGTTGACACTGAAGCTTTCTTT; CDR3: CAWSMRVDTEAFF
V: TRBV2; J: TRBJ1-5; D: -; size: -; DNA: TGTGCCAGCAGTGAAGCTCCAGGAAGGAAGCCCCAGCATTTT; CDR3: CASSEAPGRKPQHF
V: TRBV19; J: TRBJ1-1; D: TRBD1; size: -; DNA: TGTGCCAGTACCTCAACAGGGGACACTGAAGCTTTCTTT; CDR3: CASTSTGDTEAFF
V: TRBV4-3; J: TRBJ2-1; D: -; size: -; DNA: TGCGCCAGCAGCCAAGTAGCGGCACTAAACTACAATGAGCAGTTCTTC; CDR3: CASSQVAALNYNEQFF
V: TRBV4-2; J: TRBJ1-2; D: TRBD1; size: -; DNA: TGTGCCAGCAGCACGACAGGGGACTATGGCTACACCTTC; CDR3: CASSTTGDYGYTF
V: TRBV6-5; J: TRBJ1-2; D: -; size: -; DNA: TGTGCCAGCAGCCTAGGACAGTATGGCTACACCTTC; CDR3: CASSLGQYGYTF
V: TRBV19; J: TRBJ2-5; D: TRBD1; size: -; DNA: TGTGCCAGTAGTCAGAGAGGGACAGGGCAAGAGACCCAGTACTTC; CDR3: CASSQRGTGQETQYF
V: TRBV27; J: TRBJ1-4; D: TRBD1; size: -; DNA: TGTGCCAGCAGTGACAGGGGCGCAACTAATGAAAAACTGTTTTTT; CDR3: CASSDRGATNEKLFF
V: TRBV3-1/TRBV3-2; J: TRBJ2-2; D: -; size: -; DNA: TGTGCCAGCAGCCAAGAGGACTACCGGGATTGGGATAACACCGGGGAGCTGTTTTTT; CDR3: CASSQEDYRDWDNTGELFF
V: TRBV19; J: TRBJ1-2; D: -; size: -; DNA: TGTGCCAGTAGTATTGACAGGCGGCCGACTTACTATGGCTACACCTTC; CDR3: CASSIDRRPTYYGYTF
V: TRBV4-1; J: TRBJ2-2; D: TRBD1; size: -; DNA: TGCGCCAGCAGCCTCTCGGGACAGGCCGGCGGGGAGCTGTTTTTT; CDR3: CASSLSGQAGGELFF
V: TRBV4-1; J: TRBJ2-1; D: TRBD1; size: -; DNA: TGCGCCAGCAGCCCTCGACAGGGTGCCTACAATGAGCAGTTCTTC; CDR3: CASSPRQGAYNEQFF
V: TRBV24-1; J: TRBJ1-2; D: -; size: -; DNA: TGTGCCACCAGCGGACAGTATGACTATGGCTACACCTTC; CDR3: CATSGQYDYGYTF
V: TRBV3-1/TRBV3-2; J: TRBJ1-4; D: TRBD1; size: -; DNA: TGTGCCAGCAGCGACCATACAGGGGGCAGGGGAAAACTGTTTTTT; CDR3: CASSDHTGGRGKLFF
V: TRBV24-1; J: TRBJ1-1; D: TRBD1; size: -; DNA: TGTGCCACCAGGAACAGGGGGCGGACTGAAGCTTTCTTT; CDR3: CATRNRGRTEAFF
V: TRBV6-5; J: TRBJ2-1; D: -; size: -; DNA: TGTGCCAGCAGTTACTCGCAGCGCCACAATGAGCAGTTCTTC; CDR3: CASSYSQRHNEQFF
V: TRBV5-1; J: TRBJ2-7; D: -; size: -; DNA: TGCGCCAGCAGCCTGGACCTCGGGAACGAGCAGTACTTC; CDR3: CASSLDLGNEQYF
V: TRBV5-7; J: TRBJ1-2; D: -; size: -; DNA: TGTGCCAGCAGCAGCGACAGGACCTATGGCTACACCTTC; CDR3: CASSSDRTYGYTF
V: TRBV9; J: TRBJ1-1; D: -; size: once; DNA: TGTGCCAGCACCAGGCTAATAAACACTGAAGCTTTCTTT; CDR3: CASTRLINTEAFF
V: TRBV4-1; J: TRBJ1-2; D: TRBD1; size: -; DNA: TGCGCCAGCAGCTTACCGGGACAGCTGAACTATGGCTACACCTTC; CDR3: CASSLPGQLNYGYTF
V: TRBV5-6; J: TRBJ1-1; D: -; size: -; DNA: TGTGCCAGCAGCTTTCTACAGTCGAACACTGAAGCTTTCTTT; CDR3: CASSFLQSNTEAFF
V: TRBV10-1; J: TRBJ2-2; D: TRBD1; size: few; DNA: TGCGCCAGCAGTGCTCATGTTCGACAGGGTGACACCGGGGAGCTGTTTTTT; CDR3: CASSAHVRQGDTGELFF
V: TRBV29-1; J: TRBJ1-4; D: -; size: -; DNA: TGCAGCGTCGGTTCGGATGAAAAACTGTTTTTT; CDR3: CSVGSDEKLFF
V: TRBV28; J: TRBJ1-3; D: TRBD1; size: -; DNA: TGTGCCAGCAGTTCGGGACAGCCCTCTGGAAACACCATATATTTT; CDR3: CASSSGQPSGNTIYF
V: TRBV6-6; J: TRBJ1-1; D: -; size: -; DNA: TGTGCCAGCAGTTACCCCGACCGGGGTGGTCGAGCTTTCTTT; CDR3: CASSYPDRGGRAFF
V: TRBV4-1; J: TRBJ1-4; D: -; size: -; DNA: TGCGCCAGCAGCCAAGGTGTCAGGGATTTAGTAAAACTGTTTTTT; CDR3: CASSQGVRDLVKLFF
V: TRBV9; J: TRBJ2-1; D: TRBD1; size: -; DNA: TGTGCCAGCAGCCCCCAGGGGGCGTTTGAGCAGTTCTTC; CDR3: CASSPQGAFEQFF
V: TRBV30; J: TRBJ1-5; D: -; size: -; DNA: TGTGCCTGGAGCGGGGGACGGTTCCCTAATCAGCCCCAGCATTTT; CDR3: CAWSGGRFPNQPQHF